The clone carrying this T cell receptor (beta chain) is medium-sized in the sample. This specimen belongs to a study of OX40 agonist ivuxolimab in advanced cancers. TCRdb's copy holds only in-frame clones and misses some; the assay was immunoSEQ multiplex PCR. The sample lists some 19,000 clones; around four fifths were seen once. Trimming removed 5 bases from V and 10 bases from J, with 16 bases in between. CDR3 size: 13 residues. The germline V gene encodes CDR1 SGHTA and CDR2 FQGNSA. The chain combines TRBV7-2 with TRBJ2-3, with a tentative D call TRBD2 (5 bases). The material was CD4+ or CD8+ T cells sorted from blood, obtained in a trial of the OX40 agonist ivuxolimab. This receptor was obtained from an adult with an advanced solid tumor such as melanoma, head and neck, liver or kidney cancer. Here the CDR3 reads CASSPGMGFAQYF. CDR3 in DNA: TGTGCCAGCAGCCCCGGGATGGGATTTGCGCAGTATTTT.